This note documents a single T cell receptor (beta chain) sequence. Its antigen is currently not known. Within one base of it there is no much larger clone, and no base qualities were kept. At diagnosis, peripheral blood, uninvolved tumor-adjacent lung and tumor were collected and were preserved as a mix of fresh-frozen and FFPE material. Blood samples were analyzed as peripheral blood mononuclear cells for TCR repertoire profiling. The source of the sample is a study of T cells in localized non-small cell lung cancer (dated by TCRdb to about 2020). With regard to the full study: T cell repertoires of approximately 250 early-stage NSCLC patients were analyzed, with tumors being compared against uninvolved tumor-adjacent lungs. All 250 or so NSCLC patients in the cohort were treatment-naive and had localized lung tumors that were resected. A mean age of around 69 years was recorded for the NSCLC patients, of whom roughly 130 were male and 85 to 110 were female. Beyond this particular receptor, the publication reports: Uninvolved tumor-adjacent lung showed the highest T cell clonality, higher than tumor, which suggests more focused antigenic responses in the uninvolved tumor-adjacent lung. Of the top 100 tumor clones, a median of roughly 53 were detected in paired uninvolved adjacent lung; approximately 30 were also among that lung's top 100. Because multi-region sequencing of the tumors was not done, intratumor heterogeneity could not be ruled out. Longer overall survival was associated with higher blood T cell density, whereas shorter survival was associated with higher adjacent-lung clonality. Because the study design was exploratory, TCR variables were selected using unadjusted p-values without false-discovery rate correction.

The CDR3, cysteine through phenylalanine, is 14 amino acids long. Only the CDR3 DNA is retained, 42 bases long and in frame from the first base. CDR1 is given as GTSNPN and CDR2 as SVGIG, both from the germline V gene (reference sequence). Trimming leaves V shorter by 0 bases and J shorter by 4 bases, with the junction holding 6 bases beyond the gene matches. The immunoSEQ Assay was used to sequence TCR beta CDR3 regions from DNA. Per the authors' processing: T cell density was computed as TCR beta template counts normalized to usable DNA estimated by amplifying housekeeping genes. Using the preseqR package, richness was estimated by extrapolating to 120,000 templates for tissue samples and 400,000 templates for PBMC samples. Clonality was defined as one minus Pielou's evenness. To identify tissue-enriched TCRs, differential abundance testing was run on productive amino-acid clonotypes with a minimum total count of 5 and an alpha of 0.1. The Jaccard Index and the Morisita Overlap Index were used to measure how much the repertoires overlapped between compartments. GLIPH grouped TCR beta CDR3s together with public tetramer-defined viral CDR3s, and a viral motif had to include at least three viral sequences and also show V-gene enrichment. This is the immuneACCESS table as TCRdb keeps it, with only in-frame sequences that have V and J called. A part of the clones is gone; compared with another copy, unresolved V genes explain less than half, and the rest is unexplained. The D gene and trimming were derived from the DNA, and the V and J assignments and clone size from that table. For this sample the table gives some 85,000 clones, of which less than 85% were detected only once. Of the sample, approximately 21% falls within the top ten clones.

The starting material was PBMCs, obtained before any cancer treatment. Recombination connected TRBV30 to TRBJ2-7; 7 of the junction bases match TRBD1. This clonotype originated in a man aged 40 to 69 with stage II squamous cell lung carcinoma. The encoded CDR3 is CAWSVTGRLYEQYF. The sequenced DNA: TGTGCCTGGAGTGTGACAGGGAGACTATACGAGCAGTACTTC.